This is a list of T cell receptor beta chains from one sample in a study of identical twins. TCRdb reanalysed the 5' RACE reads using MiXCR and keeps one entry per CDR3 protein. Among some 630,000 distinct CDR3 sequences listed, about 7.6% were seen once. The data also belong to a second study, concerning yellow fever vaccine responses in identical twins.

Sequencing input: PBMCs. The receptors were gathered from a woman between 18 and 30 years old in good health. CDR3s include the opening cysteine and the closing phenylalanine or tryptophan. The D gene is left open where the match is weak. Size tells how often a clone was seen (once, few, many) or the class of an expanded clone, and some rows leave it out.

-,TRBJ2-5,TRBD2,TRBV2,TGTGCCAGCAGACCCAGCGGGGGGAAAGAGACCCAGTACTTC,CASRPSGGKETQYF
many,TRBJ1-1,-,TRBV29-1,TGCAGCGTTTACATGAGACAGGCGAACACTGAAGCTTTCTTT,CSVYMRQANTEAFF
few,TRBJ2-1,TRBD2,TRBV20-1,TGCAGTGCTAGGGGGACTAGCGGGGGGTACAATGAGCAGTTCTTC,CSARGTSGGYNEQFF
many,TRBJ2-7,TRBD1,TRBV24-1,TGTGCCACCAGTCCTGGGACAGGTTGGCCCTACGAGCAGTACTTC,CATSPGTGWPYEQYF
many,TRBJ2-2,-,TRBV20-1,TGCAGTGCTAGAGGAGACAGCACCGGGGAGCTGTTTTTT,CSARGDSTGELFF
many,TRBJ1-6,-,TRBV6-2/TRBV6-3,TGTGCCAGCAGTTCAGAGAGCTCCTATAATTCACCCCTCCACTTT,CASSSESSYNSPLHF
-,TRBJ2-7,-,TRBV7-9,TGTGCCAGCAGCTTATCAGGGACCGACGAGCAGTACTTC,CASSLSGTDEQYF
few,TRBJ2-1,TRBD2,TRBV5-1,TGCGCCAGCAGCTTGGGCTTCGCGGGGGAAGGGCAGTTCTTC,CASSLGFAGEGQFF
-,TRBJ2-1,-,TRBV7-9,TGTGCCAGCAATGGCCAGGGAATATACAATGAGCAGTTCTTC,CASNGQGIYNEQFF
-,TRBJ2-3,TRBD2,TRBV7-9,TGTGCCAGCAGCGAGGGACTAGCGGGACACACAGATACGCAGTATTTT,CASSEGLAGHTDTQYF
many,TRBJ2-7,TRBD2,TRBV3-1,TGTGCCAGCAGCCAAGGCCCAGCTCCCGGACTAGCGGGAGTCGTATCCTACGAGCAGTACTTC,CASSQGPAPGLAGVVSYEQYF
many,TRBJ2-7,-,TRBV15,TGTGCCACCAGCAGAGATCCGGGCTCTTCCTACGAGCAGTACTTC,CATSRDPGSSYEQYF
few,TRBJ2-1,-,TRBV18,TGTGCCAGCTCACTCTCGAACAGCAATGAGCAGTTCTTC,CASSLSNSNEQFF
many,TRBJ1-2,TRBD1,TRBV25-1,TGTGCCAGCAGTGCCGGGACAGTAGGTGGCTACACCTTC,CASSAGTVGGYTF
many,TRBJ2-7,-,TRBV12-3/TRBV12-4,TGTGCCAGCACTTCCCAGCCGGGTCGCGAGCAGTACTTC,CASTSQPGREQYF
many,TRBJ2-1,-,TRBV29-1,TGCAGCGCCACAGTGGCTACCGGCAATGAGCAGTTCTTC,CSATVATGNEQFF
-,TRBJ2-3,TRBD2,TRBV14,TGTGCCAGCAGCCCTCGCTTAGCGGGAGGTCTCGGAACAGATACGCAGTATTTT,CASSPRLAGGLGTDTQYF
many,TRBJ2-1,TRBD1,TRBV12-3/TRBV12-4,TGTGCCAGCAGTAATCGTGGACAGGGGCACAATGAGCAGTTCTTC,CASSNRGQGHNEQFF
once,TRBJ2-3,-,TRBV2,TGTGCCACCAAGGGGGGGACAACAGATACGCAGTATTTT,CATKGGTTDTQYF
many,TRBJ1-2,-,TRBV6-1,TGTGCCAGCAAGACTGGACACCAGACTAACTATGGCTACACCTTC,CASKTGHQTNYGYTF
-,TRBJ2-2,TRBD1,TRBV6-1,TGTGCCAGCAGACGACAGGGTTCCACGAACACCGGGGAGCTGTTTTTT,CASRRQGSTNTGELFF
many,TRBJ1-5,-,TRBV5-1,TGCGCCAGCAGCCCCGACGGTCAGCCCCAGCATTTT,CASSPDGQPQHF
few,TRBJ2-7,-,TRBV12-5,TGTGCTAGTGGTTTGTCTCGCGAGCAGTACTTC,CASGLSREQYF
few,TRBJ2-6,-,TRBV10-3,TGTGCCATCTCCCAGGGCGCCTCTGGGGCCAACGTCCTGACTTTC,CAISQGASGANVLTF
few,TRBJ1-6,-,TRBV28,TGTGCCAGCAGGGAACACGGCCCCTATAATTCACCCCTCCACTTT,CASREHGPYNSPLHF
many,TRBJ2-2,TRBD1,TRBV5-6,TGTGCCAGCAGCTTGAGGTGGACAGGGGCCACCGGGGAGCTGTTTTTT,CASSLRWTGATGELFF
few,TRBJ2-5,-,TRBV5-1,TGCGCCAGCAGCTTGCAGGGGCCAGGAGAGACCCAGTACTTC,CASSLQGPGETQYF
-,TRBJ2-1,-,TRBV2,TGTGCCAGAAGTGAGGGTCTAGAGGGTTACAATGAGCAGTTCTTC,CARSEGLEGYNEQFF
few,TRBJ2-2,-,TRBV12-3/TRBV12-4,TGTGCCAGCACCAAAGCAGAGCGCACCGGGGAGCTGTTTTTT,CASTKAERTGELFF
many,TRBJ2-7,-,TRBV29-1,TGCAGCGTTCGGGCCGACTCCTACGAGCAGTACTTC,CSVRADSYEQYF
few,TRBJ2-5,-,TRBV6-9,TGTGCCAGCAGTCCTTGCGCCTCACTTTACCAAGAGACCCAGTACTTC,CASSPCASLYQETQYF
many,TRBJ2-1,TRBD1,TRBV12-3/TRBV12-4,TGTGCCAGCACCCTAGGAGGGGACAGGGGTTACAATGAGCAGTTCTTC,CASTLGGDRGYNEQFF
-,TRBJ2-6,-,TRBV7-9,TGTGCCAGCAGCTTCGAGGGTTCAGGTTTAGGGGCCAACGTCCTGACTTTC,CASSFEGSGLGANVLTF
many,TRBJ1-1,-,TRBV29-1,TGCAGCGGGGGACAACTGAACACTGAAGCTTTCTTT,CSGGQLNTEAFF
few,TRBJ2-3,-,TRBV15,TGTGCCACCAGCAGAGATCAGGGGGGGGTAGATACGCAGTATTTT,CATSRDQGGVDTQYF